This T cell receptor (beta chain) was profiled in a study of breast tumors, draining lymph nodes, adjacent tissues (dated by TCRdb to the mid-2010s). About the investigation overall: TCR beta repertoires were compared across tumor, adjacent nontumor tissue and axillary lymph nodes obtained from breast cancer patients. The study aimed to assess the relationships and possible T-cell exchange between tumor, surrounding tissue and draining lymph node repertoires in human breast cancer.

Lymph node samples came from the axillary draining lymph nodes of breast cancer patients. As to this clonotype: The antigen it recognizes is unknown. It may be a read error: a sequence one base away is much more abundant.

The data were produced on an Illumina HiSeq 2000. Multiplex PCR amplification was used to generate the TCR beta chain libraries. The amplified TCR beta chain products were analyzed by high-throughput sequencing. TCRdb cleaned the public reads at Q25 with fastp, built clones with MiXCR and kept in-frame beta chains. Every distinct CDR3 protein forms one entry, paired with its most common genes and DNA. The sample contains over 70,000 distinct CDR3 sequences, roughly 30% of them found a single time. The top ten hold about 8% of the sample. What the authors observed across the whole study: Rather than being directly demonstrated, the conclusion that tumor T cells originate in lymph nodes was presented as consistent with a hypothesis. Tumor T-cell repertoires showed less diversity than lymph node repertoires and more diversity than nontumor tissue repertoires, and tumor T-cell repertoires showed preferential V and J gene usage. A scenario in which most tumor T cells derive from the lymph node and then expand within tumor tissue was judged to be consistent with the data. In luminal-like breast cancer, tumor and nontumor tissue repertoires resembled each other significantly more than in basal-like breast cancer.

The source is a female donor with breast cancer. Some clones in this sample may be carry-over from other donors' samples. The sample taken for sequencing was axillary lymph node tissue.

The CDR3 region has the sequence CASSSSIQGGYGYTF. At the DNA level, the sequence is TGTGCCAGCAGTTCCTCGATCCAGGGGGGCTATGGCTACACCTTC. The chain couples TRBV6-2 or TRBV6-3 to TRBJ1-2; 7 middle bases align to TRBD1. The CDR1 and CDR2 encoded by the germline V gene are MNHEY and SVGEGT. Relative to germline, V is missing 4 bases and J is missing 4 bases, with 9 bases of the junction outside any gene match. The CDR3, cysteine through phenylalanine, is 15 amino acids long. This entry keeps only the CDR3 DNA: 45 bases, framed from base 1.